Following are 30 T cell receptor beta chains from one sample sequenced in a study of T-cell memory formation after mild COVID-19. TCRdb fed the 5' RACE reads into MiXCR, producing one record per CDR3 protein. The sample lists under 300,000 distinct CDR3 sequences, over 7% occurring once. The sequenced material came from PBMCs or a T cell subset sorted from them (not recorded which). These receptors all stem from a man aged 18 to 30 who had mild COVID-19 (a few samples of this study predate the infection). Cell type and time point are not known.

In its sample, this clonotype was seen many times. The chain has TRBV5-4 and TRBJ1-1, with D possibly matching TRBD1 (6 bases). CDR1 and CDR2 (germline): SGHNT, YYREEE (reference sequence). Trimming left V 4 bases short and J 1 base short, with 14 bases between. The CDR3 sequence is 15 residues long. The CDR3 DNA is TGTGCCAGCAGCGACGAGGGACATCCGAACACTGAAGCTTTCTTT. Translation gives CASSDEGHPNTEAFF.

This clonotype showed up just a few times. This chain joins TRBV20-1 and TRBJ2-1; 12 bases align to TRBD2. The CDR3 contains 13 residues. Germline V CDR1 and CDR2: DFQATT, SNEGSKA (reference sequence). Trimming removed 7 bases from V and 16 bases from J; junction bases left unmatched: 14. The CDR3: CSVARTSGDTRFF. The CDR3 region has the DNA TGCAGTGTCGCTCGGACTAGCGGGGACACGAGATTCTTC.

This clonotype has at least ten counts. The gene calls are TRBV5-1 and TRBJ2-3; no clear D gene. There are 14 residues in the CDR3. Trimming stripped 0 bases from V and 2 bases from J, with 7 bases between. Per the germline V gene, CDR1 is SGHRS and CDR2 is YFSETQ. The chain's CDR3 is CASSLVAVTDTQYF. CDR3 bases: TGCGCCAGCAGCTTGGTTGCGGTCACAGATACGCAGTATTTT.

This clonotype has ten or more counts. This sequence joins TRBV5-1 and TRBJ1-1, with a tentative D call TRBD1 (6 bases). Trimming left V 1 base short and J 3 bases short, with 25 bases between. The CDR3 is made up of 19 amino acids. Germline CDR1 is SGHRS and CDR2 is YFSETQ. CDR3 loop: CASSLWPSTGRWSDTEAFF. The CDR3 DNA follows: TGCGCCAGCAGCTTGTGGCCTTCGACAGGCAGGTGGTCGGACACTGAAGCTTTCTTT.

CDR3 residues: CASKAGLSGNTIYF. Written as DNA, the CDR3 is TGTGCCAGCAAGGCAGGTTTATCTGGAAACACCATATATTTT. The genes are TRBV25-1 and TRBJ1-3; D remains ambiguous. The V end lost 7 bases, the J end lost 1 base, and 11 bases lay between the germline ends. CDR1 MGHDK and CDR2 SYGVNS come from the germline V gene. This CDR3 comprises 14 residues.

The rearrangement links TRBV5-1 to TRBJ1-2, with D possibly matching TRBD1 (5 bases). With 3 bases removed from V and 0 bases from J, the gap between germline ends came to 15 bases. This CDR3 comprises 16 residues. Per the germline V gene, CDR1 is SGHRS and CDR2 is YFSETQ. The CDR3 DNA reads as TGCGCCAGCAGCTCATCGACAGCCCGCGCTAACTATGGCTACACCTTC. This translates into CASSSSTARANYGYTF. The whole variable domain, filled in from reference TRBV5-1 and TRBJ1-2, reads KAGVTQTPRYLIKTRGQQVTLSCSPISGHRSVSWYQQTPGQGLQFLFEYFSETQRNKGNFPGRFSGRQFSNSRSEMNVSTLELGDSALYLCASSSSTARANYGYTFGSGTRLTVV.

Remarks on this clonotype: It may be a read error: a sequence one base away is much more abundant. The J gene is TRBJ1-2, the V gene TRBV4-3; D uncertain. In germline, CDR1 is LGHNA, CDR2 YSLEER. The CDR3 totals 13 residues. The CDR3 sequence is CASSQEQTYGYPF. The CDR3 DNA reads as TGCGCCAGCAGCCAAGAACAGACTTATGGCTACCCCTTC.

The V call is TRBV12-3 or TRBV12-4, the J call TRBJ1-2; 9 nucleotides match TRBD1. The junction had 11 bases not matched to a gene; V was cut back by 8 bases and J by 4 bases. The CDR3 runs 15 residues. The CDR3 reads CASALGQGQVYGYTF. CDR3 DNA: TGTGCCAGCGCCTTGGGACAGGGTCAGGTCTATGGCTACACCTTC.

The V call is TRBV29-1, the J call TRBJ1-1; D remains unclear. The CDR3 is 12 residues long. The germline V gene has CDR1 SQVTM and CDR2 ANQGSEA. V was trimmed by 4 bases and J by 0 bases, leaving 6 bases between them. Here the CDR3 reads CSVVGMNTEAFF. CDR3 nucleotide sequence: TGCAGCGTTGTGGGGATGAACACTGAAGCTTTCTTT. The full variable domain, with the rest looked up from reference TRBV29-1 and TRBJ1-1, is SAVISQKPSRDICQRGTSLTIQCQVDSQVTMMFWYRQQPGQSLTLIATANQGSEATYESGFVIDKFPISRPNLTFSTLTVSNMSPEDSSIYLCSVVGMNTEAFFGQGTRLTVV.

This clonotype was picked up a small number of times. The chain couples TRBV4-2 to TRBJ2-4; the D gene is possibly TRBD1 (6 bases). CDR1 and CDR2 (germline): LGHNA, YNFKEQ. This CDR3 has 16 amino acids. Trimming removed 0 bases from V and 1 base from J, with 10 bases in between. This CDR3 is CASSQDTGRAKNIQYF. Here the CDR3 DNA reads TGTGCCAGCAGCCAAGATACAGGGCGGGCCAAAAACATTCAGTACTTC.

This clonotype has a handful of counts. The chain has TRBV4-3 and TRBJ2-1; 10 nucleotides line up with TRBD2. The germline gives CDR1 LGHNA, CDR2 YSLEER. The CDR3 is 16 amino acids. J lost 12 bases, V lost 0 bases, and 11 bases had no gene match. The CDR3 sequence is CASSQDPASGGPTQFF. The DNA of the CDR3 is TGCGCCAGCAGCCAAGATCCGGCTAGCGGGGGCCCGACGCAGTTCTTC.

This clonotype has a count of ten or more. J is TRBJ1-2 and V is TRBV5-5, with D uncertain. CDR3 length equals 12 residues. Germline V gene data show CDR1 as SGHKS and CDR2 as YYEKEE (reference sequence). V lost 0 bases to trimming and J lost 3 bases, with 3 bases between them. In DNA form, the CDR3 reads TGTGCCAGCAGCTTGGAGGACTATGGCTACACCTTC. This codes for CASSLEDYGYTF.

This clonotype was recorded a few times. The chain has TRBV5-1 and TRBJ2-7; TRBD2 matches at 9 bases. The CDR3 sequence is 16 residues long. Germline assignment: CDR1 SGHRS and CDR2 YFSETQ. The ends lost 4 bases at V and 2 bases at J; junction bases unmatched: 10. The DNA for the CDR3 is TGCGCCAGCAGCCCGGCCCCTAGCGGGGTCCCCTACGAGCAGTACTTC. Protein: CASSPAPSGVPYEQYF.

The V call is TRBV27, the J call TRBJ1-5; 9 bases fit TRBD1. Germline values: CDR1 MNHEY, CDR2 SMNVEV (reference sequence). The CDR3 totals 15 residues. Trimming cost V 8 bases and J 5 bases; bases outside gene matches: 10. The CDR3 DNA follows: TGTGCCAGCGGAACCGGGACAGGGATCGATCAGCCCCAGCATTTT. It encodes CASGTGTGIDQPQHF.

This clonotype was counted only a few times. This rearrangement joins TRBV20-1 to TRBJ2-3; possibly TRBD2 for D (6 bases). CDR1 DFQATT and CDR2 SNEGSKA come from the germline V gene (reference sequence). The CDR3 runs 14 residues. Trimming left V 0 bases short and J 1 base short, with 8 bases between. DNA for the CDR3: TGCAGTGCTAGAGACGGGGAGGGCACAGATACGCAGTATTTT. Translated: CSARDGEGTDTQYF.

This clonotype occurred many times. The chain carries TRBV6-5 and TRBJ2-2, with no clear D. The V end lost 2 bases, the J end lost 6 bases, and 1 base lay between the germline ends. Germline CDR1 is MNHEY and CDR2 is SVGAGI. This CDR3 has 11 residues. CDR3 DNA: TGTGCCAGCAGTTACGCCGGGGAGCTGTTTTTT. Encoded protein: CASSYAGELFF.

This clonotype has only a few counts. This chain uses TRBV19 with TRBJ2-4; D is unclear. This CDR3 region has 14 residues. Trimming removed 3 bases at V and 3 bases at J, with 9 bases between. The germline V gene encodes CDR1 LNHDA and CDR2 SQIVND (reference sequence). The CDR3 sequence is CASSMFRIKNIQYF. CDR3 DNA: TGTGCCAGTAGTATGTTCAGGATCAAAAACATTCAGTACTTC. The full variable domain, its missing parts supplied by reference TRBV19 and TRBJ2-4, is DGGITQSPKYLFRKEGQNVTLSCEQNLNHDAMYWYRQDPGQGLRLIYYSQIVNDFQKGDIAEGYSVSREKKESFPLTVTSAQKNPTAFYLCASSMFRIKNIQYFGAGTRLSVL.

The sample holds a few counts of this clonotype. The chain combines TRBV20-1 with TRBJ2-1, with 8 bases that match TRBD2. Germline values: CDR1 DFQATT, CDR2 SNEGSKA (reference sequence). The CDR3 spans 14 residues. Germline trimming cut 7 bases from V and 9 bases from J; bases unmatched to any gene: 14. The CDR3, as DNA: TGCAGTGTCACGGCGGGGGGCCGGTTCGGTGAGCAGTTCTTC. Translated: CSVTAGGRFGEQFF.

The gene calls are TRBV9 and TRBJ2-1, with D unclear. The CDR3 consists of 16 residues. V lost 2 bases to trimming and J lost 0 bases, with 12 bases between them. Germline-derived CDR1 and CDR2 are SGDLS and YYNGEE. This CDR3 is CASSVLLSPSYNEQFF. The DNA of the CDR3 is TGTGCCAGCAGCGTTCTGCTATCTCCCTCCTACAATGAGCAGTTCTTC.

This clonotype was picked up a small number of times. The chain couples TRBV7-2 to TRBJ2-3, with 7 positions matching TRBD2. Germline V gives CDR1 SGHTA, CDR2 FQGNSA. With V trimmed by 10 bases and J by 4 bases, 11 bases remained unmatched. The CDR3 is made up of 14 amino acids. In nucleotides, the CDR3 is TGTGCCACCTCAAGGGCTAGCGGCTCAGATACGCAGTATTTT. Translated, it gives CATSRASGSDTQYF.

This clonotype was observed a handful of times. The chain joins TRBV14 to TRBJ1-1; D unresolved. Per the germline V gene, CDR1 is SGHDN and CDR2 is FVKESK. This CDR3 spans 13 amino acids. Trimming pared 4 bases from V and 11 bases from J, leaving 17 bases between. The CDR3 DNA follows: TGTGCCAGCAGCCCTCGGACCTTCGGCGGGGCTTTCTTT. Its translation is CASSPRTFGGAFF.

This chain joins TRBV24-1 and TRBJ2-2; TRBD1 matches at 7 bases. The CDR3 covers 19 residues. The V gene's germline CDR1 is KGHDR and CDR2 SFDVKD. Unmatched junction bases numbered 13, after V lost 3 bases and J lost 1 base. The CDR3 reads CATSDIGPRQGGNTGELFF. Here the CDR3 DNA reads TGTGCCACCAGTGATATTGGACCCCGACAGGGCGGGAACACCGGGGAGCTGTTTTTT.

This clonotype was detected many times. The chain links TRBV6-1 to TRBJ2-4; 9 nucleotides line up with TRBD1. CDR1 is MNHNS and CDR2 is SASEGT in the germline V gene. Losses at the gene ends were 3 bases for V and 6 bases for J; bases not matched to a gene: 15. The CDR3 length is 18 residues. CDR3 amino acids: CASSDHFRDREFGNIQYF. CDR3 nucleotide sequence: TGTGCCAGCAGTGACCATTTCCGGGACAGGGAGTTCGGAAACATTCAGTACTTC.

This clonotype turned up a few times. The chain couples TRBV5-1 to TRBJ2-5; 7 positions match TRBD1. CDR3 length: 15 amino acids. The trim removed 4 bases at V and 2 bases at J, leaving 8 bases unmatched. CDR1 is SGHRS and CDR2 is YFSETQ in the germline V gene. The CDR3 DNA is TGCGCCAGCAGCCAGACGGGGACAGCACAAGAGACCCAGTACTTC. It translates to CASSQTGTAQETQYF.

This clonotype came up a few times. This chain uses TRBV5-4 with TRBJ2-6, with no clear D. The CDR3 is 18 amino acids. With 0 bases removed from V and 1 base from J, the gap between germline ends came to 14 bases. CDR1 and CDR2 from the germline V gene are SGHNT and YYREEE (reference sequence). CDR3 nucleotide sequence: TGTGCCAGCAGCTTGGCCGGTCTCCGGGCATCTGGGGCCAACGTCCTGACTTTC. Its protein product is CASSLAGLRASGANVLTF.

The chain couples TRBV5-5 to TRBJ2-6, with D possibly matching TRBD1 (6 bases). The V end was cut by 5 bases, the J end by 0 bases, with 15 bases between. CDR1 and CDR2 from the germline V gene are SGHKS and YYEKEE (reference sequence). The CDR3 loop spans 17 amino acids. CDR3 region: CASRAGTKHSGANVLTF. The DNA of the CDR3 is TGTGCCAGCAGGGCCGGGACAAAACACTCTGGGGCCAACGTCCTGACTTTC.

This clonotype has only a few counts. J is TRBJ2-7 and V is TRBV4-1; D not resolved. From germline, CDR1 is MGHRA and CDR2 YSYEKL. The CDR3 runs to 15 residues. Trimming took 0 bases from V and 0 from J, leaving 9 bases between them. Here the CDR3 reads CASSQDSFPSYEQYF. The CDR3, as DNA: TGCGCCAGCAGCCAAGATAGTTTCCCCTCCTACGAGCAGTACTTC.

The chain uses TRBV20-1 and TRBJ2-1, with D possibly matching TRBD2 (6 bases). Germline loops: CDR1 DFQATT, CDR2 SNEGSKA (reference sequence). V was pared by 5 bases and J by 3 bases, with 17 bases between. The CDR3 length is 15 residues. CDR3 residues: CSADYGGFNYNEQFF. In DNA, the CDR3 is TGCAGTGCTGATTATGGGGGGTTCAACTACAATGAGCAGTTCTTC.

CDR3 DNA sequence: TGTGCCTGGCAACCCGGGACAGGGAGGACTGAAGCTTTCTTT. It yields the protein CAWQPGTGRTEAFF. V usage is TRBV30 and J usage is TRBJ1-1; 9 bases match TRBD1. The germline gives CDR1 GTSNPN, CDR2 SVGIG (reference sequence). The CDR3 is 14 amino acids. Losses at the gene ends were 5 bases for V and 5 bases for J; bases not matched to a gene: 9.

The chain uses TRBV7-3 and TRBJ2-3; perhaps TRBD1 as D (6 bases). The V gene's germline CDR1 is SGHTA and CDR2 FQGTGA. Trimming removed 5 bases from V and 4 bases from J, with 16 bases in between. There are 15 residues in the CDR3. CDR3 loop: CASSPQGLAADTQYF. In nucleotides, the CDR3 is TGTGCCAGCAGCCCCCAGGGGCTAGCAGCAGATACGCAGTATTTT.